Detailed here is one TCR beta chain. The sample originates from a study of Ad26.COV2.S vaccination and SARS-CoV-2 variants. Study context: Recipients of Ad26.COV2.S got it intramuscularly, once or twice 56 days apart.

As to treatment: 19 received Ad26.COV2.S at low or high dose, single or two shots; several received placebo; per-sample allocation not given. Collection of the samples took place on day 63 after the first injection of vaccine or placebo. The CDR3 spans 17 residues. Germline lookup yields CDR1 LNHDA and CDR2 SQIVND (reference sequence). Trimming removed 4 bases at V and 4 bases at J, with 22 bases between. Method: immunoSEQ multiplex PCR; TCRdb's copy keeps in-frame clones and lacks some. The sample has about 280,000 clones; 87% are singletons. The specimen comprised peripheral blood, sampled in a trial of Ad26.COV2.S vaccine versus placebo. This chain links TRBV19 with TRBJ1-2, with a possible D match to TRBD1 (6 bases). The receptor's source is a person between 18 and 60 years old who received the Ad26.COV2.S COVID-19 vaccine or a placebo. The CDR3 region has the DNA TGTGCCAGTAGTAAGAAAGTTCCGCAGGGGACTCTCTATGGCTACACCTTC. This gives the protein CASSKKVPQGTLYGYTF.